The entry below gives a single T cell receptor beta chain sequence along with its context. At one of its ends the junction is not consistent with the germline gene, which may arise from a read error. This CDR3 has 15 amino acids. Germline CDR1 is SGHTA and CDR2 is FQGNSA. This record belongs to a study of CD8+CD57+ T cells in acquired aplastic anemia. Individuals selected for sequencing had exhibited CD8+CD57+ cell expansion on flow cytometry. Every patient presented with severe acquired aplastic anemia. TCR beta VDJ combinations and CDR3 sequences were profiled from genomic DNA. One entry per CDR3 protein results from TCRdb running MiXCR on the reads. The sample contains 200,000 to 300,000 distinct CDR3 sequences, approximately 79% of which appear only once.

This receptor was taken from a human donor with aplastic anemia. V and J are TRBV7-2 and TRBJ1-1; possibly TRBD1 for D (6 bases). The material sequenced was sorted CD4+, CD8+, or CD8+CD57+ T cells (not recorded which) from PBMCs. This CDR3 is CASSSGVTGDTEAFF. CDR3 DNA sequence: TGTGCCAGCAGCTCCGGGGTGACAGGTGACACGGAAGCCTTCTTT.